This T cell receptor (beta chain) was profiled in a study of neurological immune-mediated disorders. Time point given: longitudinal time-point 3. The CDR3 loop spans 14 amino acids. Trimming removed 6 bases from V and 7 bases from J, with 16 bases in between. Germline lookup yields CDR1 SEHNR and CDR2 FQNEAQ (reference sequence). The output of every sequencing run exceeded 170 million TCR-beta sequences, derived from 15-18 subjects. Using its own MiXCR run on the 5' RACE reads, TCRdb lists one record per CDR3 protein. The sample yields roughly 100,000 distinct CDR3 sequences, roughly a tenth seen once. This clonotype was picked up many times.

This clonotype originated in a female donor with HTLV-1-associated myelopathy (HAM/TSP). Sequenced material: PBMCs. The J gene is TRBJ2-1, the V gene TRBV7-9; D may correspond to TRBD1 or TRBD2 (5 bases each). Here the CDR3 DNA reads TGTGCCAGCAGAATAGGGACGGGGTGGAATGAGCAGTTCTTC. It encodes CASRIGTGWNEQFF.